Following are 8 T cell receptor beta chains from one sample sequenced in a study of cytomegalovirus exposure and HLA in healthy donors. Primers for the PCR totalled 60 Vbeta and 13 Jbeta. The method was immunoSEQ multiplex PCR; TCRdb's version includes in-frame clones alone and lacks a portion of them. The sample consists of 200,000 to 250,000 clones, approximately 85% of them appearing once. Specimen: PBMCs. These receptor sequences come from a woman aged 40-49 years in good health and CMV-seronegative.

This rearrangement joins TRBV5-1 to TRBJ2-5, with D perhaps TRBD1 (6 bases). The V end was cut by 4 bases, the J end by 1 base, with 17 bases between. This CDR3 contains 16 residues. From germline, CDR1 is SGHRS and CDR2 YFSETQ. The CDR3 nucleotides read TGCGCCAGCAGCGGCCCAAACAGGGCTAGCCAAGAGACCCAGTACTTC. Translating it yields CASSGPNRASQETQYF.

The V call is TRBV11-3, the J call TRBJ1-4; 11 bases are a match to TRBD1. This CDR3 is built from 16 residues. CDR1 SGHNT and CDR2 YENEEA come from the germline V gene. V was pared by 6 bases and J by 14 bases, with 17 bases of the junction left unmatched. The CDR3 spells CASRGQGEGDRKVLFF. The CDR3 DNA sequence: TGTGCCAGCAGGGGACAGGGGGAGGGCGACCGAAAAGTGCTGTTTTTT. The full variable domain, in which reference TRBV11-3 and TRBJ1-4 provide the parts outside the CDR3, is EAGVVQSPRYKIIEKKQPVAFWCNPISGHNTLYWYLQNLGQGPELLIRYENEEAVDDSQLPKDRFSAERLKGVDSTLKIQPAELGDSAVYLCASRGQGEGDRKVLFFGSGTQLSVL.

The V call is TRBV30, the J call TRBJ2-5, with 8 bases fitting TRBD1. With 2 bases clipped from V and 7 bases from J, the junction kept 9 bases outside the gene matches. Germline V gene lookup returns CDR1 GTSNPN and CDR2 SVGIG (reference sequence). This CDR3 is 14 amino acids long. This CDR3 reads CAWSLTGELRTQYF. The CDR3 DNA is TGTGCCTGGAGTTTGACAGGGGAGTTAAGGACCCAGTACTTC.

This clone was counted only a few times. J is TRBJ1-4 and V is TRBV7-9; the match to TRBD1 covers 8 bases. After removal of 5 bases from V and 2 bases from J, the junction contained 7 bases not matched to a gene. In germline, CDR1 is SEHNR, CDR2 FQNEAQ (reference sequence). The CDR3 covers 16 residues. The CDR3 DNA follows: TGTGCCAGCAGCCTGACAGGGGCGATCACTAATGAAAAACTGTTTTTT. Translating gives CASSLTGAITNEKLFF.

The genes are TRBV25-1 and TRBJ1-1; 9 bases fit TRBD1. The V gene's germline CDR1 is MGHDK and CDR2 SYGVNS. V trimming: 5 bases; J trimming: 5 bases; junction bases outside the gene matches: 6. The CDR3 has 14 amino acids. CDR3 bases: TGTGCCAGCAGTTTCGGACAGGGGAGGACTGAAGCTTTCTTT. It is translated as CASSFGQGRTEAFF.

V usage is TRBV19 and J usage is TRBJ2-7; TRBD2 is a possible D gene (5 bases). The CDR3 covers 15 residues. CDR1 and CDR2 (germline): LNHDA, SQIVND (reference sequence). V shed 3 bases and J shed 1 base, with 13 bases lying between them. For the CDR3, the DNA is TGTGCCAGTAGTATCCGAGACGGGGTTTCCTACGAGCAGTACTTC. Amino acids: CASSIRDGVSYEQYF.

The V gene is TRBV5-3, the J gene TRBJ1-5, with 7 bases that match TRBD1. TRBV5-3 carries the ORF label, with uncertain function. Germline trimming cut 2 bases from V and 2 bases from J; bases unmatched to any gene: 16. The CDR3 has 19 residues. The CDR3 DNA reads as TGTGCCAGAAGCTTAAAATACGACAGGGAAGGGTTGGGCAATCAGCCCCAGCATTTT. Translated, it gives CARSLKYDREGLGNQPQHF.

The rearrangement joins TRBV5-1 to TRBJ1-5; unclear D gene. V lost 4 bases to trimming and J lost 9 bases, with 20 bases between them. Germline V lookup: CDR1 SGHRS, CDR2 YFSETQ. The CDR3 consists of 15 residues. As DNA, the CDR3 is TGCGCCAGCAGCCCACGGCCGGCGGGAGGATTGCCCCAGCATTTT. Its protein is CASSPRPAGGLPQHF.